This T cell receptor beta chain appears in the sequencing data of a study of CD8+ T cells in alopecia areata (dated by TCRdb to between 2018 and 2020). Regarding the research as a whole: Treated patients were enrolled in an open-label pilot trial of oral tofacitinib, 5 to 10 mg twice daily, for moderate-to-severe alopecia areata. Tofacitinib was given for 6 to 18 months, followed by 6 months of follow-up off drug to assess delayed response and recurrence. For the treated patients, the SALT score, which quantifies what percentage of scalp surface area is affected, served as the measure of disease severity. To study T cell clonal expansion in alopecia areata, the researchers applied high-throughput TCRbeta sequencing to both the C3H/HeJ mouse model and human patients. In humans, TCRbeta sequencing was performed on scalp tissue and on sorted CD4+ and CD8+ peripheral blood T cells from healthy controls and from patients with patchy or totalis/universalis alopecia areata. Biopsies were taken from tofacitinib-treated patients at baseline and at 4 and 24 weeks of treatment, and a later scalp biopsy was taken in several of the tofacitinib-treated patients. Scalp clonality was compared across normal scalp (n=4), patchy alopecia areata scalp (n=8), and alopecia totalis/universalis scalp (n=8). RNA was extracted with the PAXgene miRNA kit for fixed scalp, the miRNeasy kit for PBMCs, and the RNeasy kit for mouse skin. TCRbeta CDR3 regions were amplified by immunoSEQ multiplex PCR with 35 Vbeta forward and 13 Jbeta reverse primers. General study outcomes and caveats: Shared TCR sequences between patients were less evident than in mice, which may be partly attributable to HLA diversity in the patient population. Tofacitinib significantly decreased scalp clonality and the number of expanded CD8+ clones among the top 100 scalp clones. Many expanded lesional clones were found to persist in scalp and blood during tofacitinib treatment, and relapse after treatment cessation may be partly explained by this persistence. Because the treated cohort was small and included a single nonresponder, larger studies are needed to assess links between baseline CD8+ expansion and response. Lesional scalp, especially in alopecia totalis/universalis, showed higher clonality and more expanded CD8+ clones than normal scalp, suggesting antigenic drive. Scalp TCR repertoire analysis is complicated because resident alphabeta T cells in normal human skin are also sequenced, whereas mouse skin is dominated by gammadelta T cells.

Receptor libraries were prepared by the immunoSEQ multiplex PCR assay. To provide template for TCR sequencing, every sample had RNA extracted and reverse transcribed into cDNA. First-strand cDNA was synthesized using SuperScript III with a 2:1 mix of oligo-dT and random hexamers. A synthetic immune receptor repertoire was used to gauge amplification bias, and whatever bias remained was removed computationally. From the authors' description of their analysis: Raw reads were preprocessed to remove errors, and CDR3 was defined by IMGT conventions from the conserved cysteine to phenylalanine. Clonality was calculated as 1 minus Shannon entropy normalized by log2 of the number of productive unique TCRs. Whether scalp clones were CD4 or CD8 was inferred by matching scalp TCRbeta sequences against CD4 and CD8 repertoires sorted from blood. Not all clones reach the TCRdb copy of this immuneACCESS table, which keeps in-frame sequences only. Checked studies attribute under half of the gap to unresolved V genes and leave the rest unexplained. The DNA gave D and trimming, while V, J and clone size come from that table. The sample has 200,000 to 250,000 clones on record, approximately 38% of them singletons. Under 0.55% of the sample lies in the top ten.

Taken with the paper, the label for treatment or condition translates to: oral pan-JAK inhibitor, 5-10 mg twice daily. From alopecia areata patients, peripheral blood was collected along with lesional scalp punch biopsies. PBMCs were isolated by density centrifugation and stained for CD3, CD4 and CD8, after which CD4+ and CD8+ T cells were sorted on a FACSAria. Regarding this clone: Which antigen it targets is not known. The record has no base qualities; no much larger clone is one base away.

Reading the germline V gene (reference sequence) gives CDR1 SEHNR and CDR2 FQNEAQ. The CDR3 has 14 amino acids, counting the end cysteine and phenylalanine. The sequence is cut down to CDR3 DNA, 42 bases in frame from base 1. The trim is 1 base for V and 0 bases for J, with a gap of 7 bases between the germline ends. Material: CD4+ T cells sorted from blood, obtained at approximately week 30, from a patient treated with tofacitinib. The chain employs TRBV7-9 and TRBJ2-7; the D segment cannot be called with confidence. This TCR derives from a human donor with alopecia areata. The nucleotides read TGTGCCAGCAGCTTAGGAGCTCTCTCCTACGAGCAGTACTTC. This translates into CASSLGALSYEQYF.